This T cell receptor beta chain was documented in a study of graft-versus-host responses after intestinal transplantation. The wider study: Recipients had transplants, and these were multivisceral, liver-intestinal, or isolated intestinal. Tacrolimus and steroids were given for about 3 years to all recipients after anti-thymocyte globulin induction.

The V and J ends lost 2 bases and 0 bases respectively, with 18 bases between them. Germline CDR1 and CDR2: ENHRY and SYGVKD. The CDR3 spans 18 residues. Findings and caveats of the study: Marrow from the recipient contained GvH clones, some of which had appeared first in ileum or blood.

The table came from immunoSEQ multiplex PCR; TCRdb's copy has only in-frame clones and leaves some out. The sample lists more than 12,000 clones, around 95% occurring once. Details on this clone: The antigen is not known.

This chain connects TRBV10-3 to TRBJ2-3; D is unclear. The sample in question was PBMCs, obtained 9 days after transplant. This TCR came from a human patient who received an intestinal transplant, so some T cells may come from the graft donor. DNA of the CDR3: TGTGCCATCAGTGAGGGTTCTTACCGAGACCTCAGCACAGATACGCAGTATTTT. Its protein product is CAISEGSYRDLSTDTQYF.